Below, 28 T cell receptor beta chains from the same sample are listed, as sequenced in a study of blood T cell repertoires in COVID-19 (dated by TCRdb to about 2020). The library came from the immunoSEQ multiplex PCR assay. Imported from immuneACCESS, the table was reduced by TCRdb to in-frame sequences with V and J called. These copies leave out some clones; in studies compared against another copy, an unresolved V gene accounts for under half, and the cause of the remainder is not known. Within this sample are hundreds of thousands of clones, with about 88% of them counted one time only. The leading ten clones occupy about 6.7% of the sample. Sequencing was performed on peripheral blood. Receptors originate from a woman between 65 and 79 years old with COVID-19, enrolled during active disease.

This chain links TRBV18 with TRBJ2-5; 13 bases match TRBD2. The V gene's germline CDR1 is KGHSH and CDR2 LQKENI. This CDR3 is built from 18 residues. With V trimmed by 4 bases and J by 5 bases, 13 bases remained unmatched. The CDR3 DNA follows: TGTGCCAGCTCACAACCGGGACTAGCGGGGCTCAGTTTGGAGACCCAGTACTTC. It yields the protein CASSQPGLAGLSLETQYF.

The chain is built from TRBV7-9 and TRBJ2-5, with D possibly being TRBD1 (5 bases). Trimming removed 5 bases from V and 3 bases from J, with 10 bases in between. This CDR3 contains 13 residues. Germline assignment: CDR1 SEHNR and CDR2 FQNEAQ (reference sequence). The chain's CDR3 is CASSPREEETQYF. The CDR3 DNA is TGTGCCAGCAGCCCCAGGGAAGAAGAGACCCAGTACTTC.

The V gene is TRBV5-4, the J gene TRBJ2-5; D is uncertain. Trimming stripped 4 bases from V and 2 bases from J, with 6 bases between. The germline V gene has CDR1 SGHNT and CDR2 YYREEE (reference sequence). CDR3 length equals 12 residues. This CDR3 reads CASSLPQETQYF. In nucleotides, the CDR3 is TGTGCCAGCAGCCTACCTCAAGAGACCCAGTACTTC.

The chain carries TRBV12-3 or TRBV12-4 and TRBJ1-2; 8 nucleotides line up with TRBD1. The J segment lost 4 bases and the V segment lost 7 bases, leaving 5 bases of the junction unmatched. The CDR3 extends over 13 amino acids. CDR3 loop: CASTATGGYGYTF. In DNA, the CDR3 is TGTGCCAGCACCGCCACAGGGGGCTATGGCTACACCTTC.

The rearrangement joins TRBV18 to TRBJ1-3; the D gene is possibly TRBD1 (5 bases). Trimming stripped 6 bases from V and 8 bases from J, with 17 bases between. CDR1 and CDR2 (germline): KGHSH, LQKENI. This CDR3 is built from 14 residues. CDR3: CASSPDIGRYTIYF. The CDR3 coding sequence is TGTGCCAGCTCGCCGGACATTGGAAGATACACCATATATTTT.

The rearrangement joins TRBV2 to TRBJ1-3, with D uncertain. Trimming left V 0 bases short and J 4 bases short, with 10 bases between. CDR1 is SNHLY and CDR2 is FYNNEI in the germline V gene. CDR3 length: 15 residues. CDR3 in amino acids: CASSEARGPGNTIYF. The CDR3 DNA sequence: TGTGCCAGCAGTGAAGCAAGAGGGCCAGGAAACACCATATATTTT.

The rearrangement uses TRBV3-1 (or the pseudogene TRBV3-2) and TRBJ1-2; D may be TRBD1 (6 bases). CDR3 length: 13 amino acids. V was pared by 1 base and J by 7 bases, with 10 bases between. The germline gives CDR1 LGHDT, CDR2 YNNKEL (reference sequence). CDR3 loop: CASSQVLQGGYTF. The CDR3 coding sequence is TGTGCCAGCAGCCAAGTTTTACAGGGTGGCTACACCTTC.

The chain combines TRBV19 with TRBJ2-5, with TRBD2 matching 9 bases. Germline CDR1 reads LNHDA; CDR2 reads SQIVND (reference sequence). V dropped 5 bases and J dropped 5; count of bases not matched to a gene: 15. The length of the CDR3 is 17 residues. CDR3 loop: CASSRPSRVAGDETQYF. For the CDR3, the DNA is TGTGCCAGTAGTCGACCCTCCCGGGTAGCGGGGGACGAGACCCAGTACTTC.

The genes are TRBV4-1 and TRBJ1-3, with D uncertain. Trimming took 1 base from V and 4 from J, leaving 11 bases between them. The length of the CDR3 is 15 residues. Per the germline V gene, CDR1 is MGHRA and CDR2 is YSYEKL. CDR3 amino acids: CASSQVPLLGNTIYF. CDR3 coding DNA: TGCGCCAGCAGCCAAGTCCCCCTGTTAGGAAACACCATATATTTT.

J is TRBJ2-3 and V is TRBV2, with D perhaps TRBD1 (5 bases). The V end lost 5 bases, the J end lost 3 bases, and 9 bases lay between the germline ends. Germline V gene data show CDR1 as SNHLY and CDR2 as FYNNEI. This CDR3 spans 13 amino acids. Here the CDR3 DNA reads TGTGCCAGCAGTTTCTACAGGACAGATACGCAGTATTTT. As protein: CASSFYRTDTQYF.

CDR3 in amino acids: CASSSIQGFGDQPQHF. The CDR3 bases are TGTGCCAGCTCATCCATCCAGGGATTTGGCGATCAGCCCCAGCATTTT. This chain joins TRBV18 and TRBJ1-5, with a tentative D call TRBD1 (5 bases). The V end was cut by 5 bases, the J end by 5 bases, with 19 bases between. The CDR3 covers 16 residues. Germline V CDR1 and CDR2: KGHSH, LQKENI.

This clone turned up a few times. The chain carries TRBV6-5 and TRBJ1-3; D may be TRBD1 (5 bases). In germline, CDR1 is MNHEY, CDR2 SVGAGI. The ends were cut back, 7 bases at V and 4 bases at J, with 17 bases in the middle. This CDR3 contains 15 residues. DNA for the CDR3: TGTGCCAGCACCCGGGACTCCTCAGAGGGAAACACCATATATTTT. It translates to CASTRDSSEGNTIYF.

The chain is built from TRBV20-1 and TRBJ1-4; D unclear. This CDR3 has 11 residues. With 3 bases removed from V and 8 bases from J, the gap between germline ends came to 7 bases. Germline CDR1 reads DFQATT; CDR2 reads SNEGSKA (reference sequence). CDR3 loop: CSARLREKLFF. In DNA, the CDR3 is TGCAGTGCTAGGTTGAGGGAAAAACTGTTTTTT.

The chain combines TRBV6-5 with TRBJ2-2; TRBD2 is a possible D gene (6 bases). The CDR3 loop spans 14 amino acids. CDR1 is MNHEY and CDR2 is SVGAGI in the germline V gene. V gave up 5 bases and J gave up 6 bases, with 13 bases separating them. CDR3 in DNA: TGTGCCAGCAGTATATTCAGGGAGGCCGGGGAGCTGTTTTTT. This encodes CASSIFREAGELFF.

This clone was observed a single time. The genes are TRBV6-5 and TRBJ1-6, with 8 bases matching TRBD1. V trimming: 7 bases; J trimming: 7 bases; junction bases outside the gene matches: 6. CDR3 size: 14 residues. Looked up from germline, CDR1 is MNHEY and CDR2 is SVGAGI. The CDR3, as DNA: TGTGCCAGCAAGGAGGGACAGGTGAATTCACCCCTCCACTTT. Encoded protein: CASKEGQVNSPLHF.

The V and J genes are TRBV4-3 and TRBJ2-5; TRBD1 aligns across 7 bases. Germline values: CDR1 LGHNA, CDR2 YSLEER. With 4 bases clipped from V and 5 bases from J, the junction kept 4 bases outside the gene matches. The CDR3 has 13 amino acids. CDR3 coding DNA: TGCGCCAGCAGCCGCACAGGGGTGGAGACCCAGTACTTC. Encoded protein: CASSRTGVETQYF.

V and J are TRBV5-4 and TRBJ2-5; 8 bases align to TRBD1. Germline trimming cut 3 bases from V and 2 bases from J; bases unmatched to any gene: 6. The V gene's germline CDR1 is SGHNT and CDR2 YYREEE (reference sequence). This CDR3 is built from 15 residues. This CDR3 reads CASSSGTGTQETQYF. The CDR3 DNA follows: TGTGCCAGCAGCTCCGGGACAGGTACACAAGAGACCCAGTACTTC.

This clone was seen only once. This chain joins TRBV30 and TRBJ1-4; D may be TRBD1 (5 bases). The germline V and J ends were trimmed by 3 bases and 12 bases, with 17 bases remaining between them. This CDR3 comprises 13 residues. From germline, CDR1 is GTSNPN and CDR2 SVGIG (reference sequence). In nucleotides, the CDR3 is TGTGCCTGGAGCCAGGAAGGAAAGGGGCAACTGTTTTTT. Translating gives CAWSQEGKGQLFF.

The chain is built from TRBV10-2 and TRBJ1-1; 10 nucleotides match TRBD1. This CDR3 region has 15 residues. Germline V gene lookup returns CDR1 WSHSY and CDR2 SAAADI. J lost 5 bases, V lost 2 bases, and 5 bases had no gene match. CDR3 region: CASSEPGQGWTEAFF. The DNA of the CDR3 is TGCGCCAGCAGTGAGCCGGGACAGGGGTGGACTGAAGCTTTCTTT.

J is TRBJ1-1 and V is TRBV14, with 7 nucleotides matching TRBD1. CDR3 length equals 18 residues. J gave up 0 bases and V 0 bases, and 10 bases lay outside the gene matches. Germline CDR1 is SGHDN and CDR2 is FVKESK. CDR3 coding DNA: TGTGCCAGCAGCCAAGATAGGTGGGGACAGACCATGAACACTGAAGCTTTCTTT. Translated: CASSQDRWGQTMNTEAFF. The complete variable domain, with remaining parts taken from reference TRBV14 and TRBJ1-1, reads EAGVTQFPSHSVIEKGQTVTLRCDPISGHDNLYWYRRVMGKEIKFLLHFVKESKQDESGMPNNRFLAERTGGTYSTLKVQPAELEDSGVYFCASSQDRWGQTMNTEAFFGQGTRLTVV.

V and J are TRBV2 and TRBJ1-3; maybe TRBD1 (5 bases). CDR1 and CDR2 (germline): SNHLY, FYNNEI. The CDR3 is 15 amino acids. The V end lost 6 bases, the J end lost 0 bases, and 12 bases lay between the germline ends. In DNA form, the CDR3 reads TGTGCCAGCAGCCCGGACATCCCCTCTGGAAACACCATATATTTT. It translates to CASSPDIPSGNTIYF.

The CDR3 loop is CASTKRGLNEQFF. DNA of the CDR3: TGTGCCAGCACCAAAAGAGGGTTAAATGAGCAGTTCTTC. The chain has TRBV28 and TRBJ2-1, with D possibly TRBD2 on 5 matching bases. The CDR3 contains 13 residues. The V gene's germline CDR1 is MDHEN and CDR2 SYDVKM. Trimming took 7 bases from V and 7 from J, leaving 14 bases between them.

The chain combines TRBV4-3 with TRBJ2-1; the D gene is possibly TRBD2 (5 bases). Trimming removed 0 bases at V and 7 bases at J, with 7 bases between. CDR1 is LGHNA, CDR2 YSLEER, per germline. This CDR3 has 13 residues. CDR3 residues: CASSQELANEQFF. DNA for the CDR3: TGCGCCAGCAGCCAAGAGCTAGCTAATGAGCAGTTCTTC.

This chain uses TRBV9 with TRBJ2-3, with 10 bases fitting TRBD2. CDR1 is SGDLS, CDR2 YYNGEE, per germline. The ends lost 3 bases at V and 6 bases at J; junction bases unmatched: 13. The CDR3 is made up of 17 amino acids. The CDR3: CASSGGTTSGFPDTQYF. In DNA, the CDR3 is TGTGCCAGCAGCGGTGGTACGACTAGCGGGTTTCCGGATACGCAGTATTTT. The complete variable domain, with remaining parts taken from reference TRBV9 and TRBJ2-3, reads DSGVTQTPKHLITATGQRVTLRCSPRSGDLSVYWYQQSLDQGLQFLIQYYNGEERAKGNILERFSAQQFPDLHSELNLSSLELGDSALYFCASSGGTTSGFPDTQYFGPGTRLTVL.

The genes are TRBV27 and TRBJ2-7; D remains ambiguous. The CDR3 consists of 14 residues. The V end lost 5 bases, the J end lost 3 bases, and 14 bases lay between the germline ends. In germline, CDR1 is MNHEY, CDR2 SMNVEV (reference sequence). DNA of the CDR3: TGTGCCAGCAGTCCGCCAGACGGGTACTACGAGCAGTACTTC. Residues: CASSPPDGYYEQYF.

This chain connects TRBV24-1 to TRBJ1-2; no definite D call. V lost 2 bases, J lost 4 bases, and 13 bases lay in between. Germline V gene data show CDR1 as KGHDR and CDR2 as SFDVKD. This CDR3 spans 15 amino acids. The CDR3 sequence: CATSDSVAASYGYTF. The CDR3 DNA follows: TGTGCCACCAGTGATTCGGTAGCTGCAAGCTATGGCTACACCTTC.

This clone has only one observation. The chain combines TRBV19 with TRBJ2-7; TRBD1 aligns across 8 bases. Germline V gene data show CDR1 as LNHDA and CDR2 as SQIVND (reference sequence). Trimming at V came to 0 bases and at J to 8 bases, leaving 9 bases not matched to a gene. The CDR3 extends over 15 amino acids. CDR3 amino acids: CASSIEGDRSEKQYF. The DNA for the CDR3 is TGTGCCAGTAGTATAGAAGGGGACAGGTCGGAAAAGCAGTACTTC.

This clone has only a few counts. The chain has TRBV28 and TRBJ2-3; TRBD1 matches at 7 bases. Trimming removed 7 bases from V and 2 bases from J; junction bases left unmatched: 6. The CDR3 runs to 14 residues. Germline V lookup: CDR1 MDHEN, CDR2 SYDVKM. CDR3 coding DNA: TGTGCCAGCACCCCGGGACAGCCCACAGATACGCAGTATTTT. The encoded protein is CASTPGQPTDTQYF.